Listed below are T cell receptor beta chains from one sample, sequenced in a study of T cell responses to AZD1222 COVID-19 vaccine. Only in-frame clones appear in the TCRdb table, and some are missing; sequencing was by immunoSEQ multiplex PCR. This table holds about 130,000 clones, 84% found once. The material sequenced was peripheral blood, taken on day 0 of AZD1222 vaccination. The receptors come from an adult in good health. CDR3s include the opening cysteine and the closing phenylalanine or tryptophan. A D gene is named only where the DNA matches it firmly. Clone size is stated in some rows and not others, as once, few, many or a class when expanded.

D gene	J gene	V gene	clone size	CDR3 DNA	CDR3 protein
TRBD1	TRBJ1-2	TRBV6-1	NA	TGTGCCAGCAGTGAAAGCTCCGGGACAGGGGGCGTTGGCTACACCTTC	CASSESSGTGGVGYTF
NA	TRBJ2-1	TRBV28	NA	TGTGCCAGCATAGGCCGCGGAAATGAGCAGTTCTTC	CASIGRGNEQFF
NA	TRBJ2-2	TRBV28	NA	TGTGCCAGCAGTCCCCCCGGAGGGGCTTCGAACACCGGGGAGCTGTTTTTT	CASSPPGGASNTGELFF
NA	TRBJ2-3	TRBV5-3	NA	TGTGCCAGAAGCCTTGGCCTCACAGATACGCAGTATTTT	CARSLGLTDTQYF
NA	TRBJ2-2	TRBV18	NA	TGTGCCAGCTCACCAGGGAACACCGGGGAGCTGTTTTTT	CASSPGNTGELFF
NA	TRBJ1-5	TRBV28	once	TGTGCCAGCAGTCTCCGACAGGCAAGGCAGCCCCAGCATTTT	CASSLRQARQPQHF
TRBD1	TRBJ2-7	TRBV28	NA	TGTGCCAGCAGTTGGGACAGGGCCTACGAGCAGTACTTC	CASSWDRAYEQYF
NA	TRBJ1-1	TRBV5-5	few	TGTGCCAGCAGCCCTCCTCGGAACACTGAAGCTTTCTTT	CASSPPRNTEAFF
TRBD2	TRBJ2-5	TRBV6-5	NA	TGTGCCAGCATCAGACTAGCGAGAGAGACCCAGTACTTC	CASIRLARETQYF
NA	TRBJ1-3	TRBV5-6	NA	TGTGCCAGCAGCTTGGGACCAGCTGGCTCTGGAAACACCATATATTTT	CASSLGPAGSGNTIYF
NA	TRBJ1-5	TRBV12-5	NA	TGTGCTAGTGGTTCAGGGCTAGATCAGCCCCAGCATTTT	CASGSGLDQPQHF
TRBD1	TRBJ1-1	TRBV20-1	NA	TGCAGTGCTAGTGGGGACAGGGTCCTGAACACTGAAGCTTTCTTT	CSASGDRVLNTEAFF
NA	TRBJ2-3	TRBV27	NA	TGTGCCAGCAGTTCGACACCAGGAGTATCAACAGATACGCAGTATTTT	CASSSTPGVSTDTQYF
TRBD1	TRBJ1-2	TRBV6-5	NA	TGTGCCAGCAGAACCAGGGACAGTATCTATGGCTACACCTTC	CASRTRDSIYGYTF
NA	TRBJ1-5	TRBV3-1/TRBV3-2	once	TGTGCCAGCAGCCCCGGGACGGAGGGGCGGCCCCAGCATTTT	CASSPGTEGRPQHF
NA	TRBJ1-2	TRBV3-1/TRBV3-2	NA	TGTGCCAGCAGCCAAACACGGGATCGTTGGAGGGGCAACTATGGCTACACCTTC	CASSQTRDRWRGNYGYTF
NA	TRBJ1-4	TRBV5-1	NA	TGCGCCAGCAGCGGGACTAAGGGTGGAGAAAAACTGTTTTTT	CASSGTKGGEKLFF